Each of the 8 T cell receptor beta chains below was sequenced from the same sample in a study of cytomegalovirus exposure and HLA in healthy donors. This PCR relied on a set of 60 Vbeta primers and 13 Jbeta primers. Some clones are missing from TCRdb's copy, which holds only in-frame ones; the method was immunoSEQ multiplex PCR. The sample lists about 130,000 clones; roughly 9.8% were seen once. Sequences were obtained from PBMCs. Receptors originate from a man aged 45-65 years in good health and CMV-seronegative.

This chain uses TRBV30 with TRBJ2-5, with TRBD2 as a possible D gene (5 bases). The V and J ends lost 0 bases and 5 bases respectively, with 13 bases between them. Germline lookup yields CDR1 GTSNPN and CDR2 SVGIG (reference sequence). The CDR3 length is 14 residues. The CDR3 coding sequence is TGTGCCTGGAGTGTACCCGGGATGCTCGAGACCCAGTACTTC. It codes for CAWSVPGMLETQYF.

This clone was detected only a few times. The chain joins TRBV7-9 to TRBJ1-1, with 7 bases lining up with TRBD1. Germline-derived CDR1 and CDR2 are SEHNR and FQNEAQ (reference sequence). With V trimmed by 5 bases and J by 0 bases, 3 bases remained unmatched. The CDR3 has 14 amino acids. CDR3 region: CASSDGQVNTEAFF. In DNA, the CDR3 is TGTGCCAGCAGCGACGGACAGGTGAACACTGAAGCTTTCTTT.

This chain connects TRBV7-8 to TRBJ2-1, with 8 bases aligning to TRBD2. Trimming removed 6 bases from V and 6 bases from J; junction bases left unmatched: 10. The CDR3 runs to 15 residues. CDR1 SGHVS and CDR2 FQNEAQ come from the germline V gene. For the CDR3, the DNA is TGTGCCAGCAGTACCTTACGGGGGGGCACCAATGAGCAGTTCTTC. It translates to CASSTLRGGTNEQFF.

The table lists this clone with a few counts. The chain carries TRBV14 and TRBJ2-3; D perhaps matches TRBD2 (5 bases). V gave up 0 bases and J gave up 4 bases, with 14 bases separating them. From germline, CDR1 is SGHDN and CDR2 FVKESK. The length of the CDR3 is 16 residues. The CDR3 sequence: CASSQELASNADTQYF. The CDR3, as DNA: TGTGCCAGCAGCCAAGAGCTGGCTAGCAACGCAGATACGCAGTATTTT.

This clone was picked up a small number of times. The rearrangement joins TRBV15 to TRBJ2-1; D might be TRBD2 (6 bases). V shed 4 bases and J shed 2 bases, with 15 bases lying between them. The CDR3 is 16 residues long. The V gene's germline CDR1 is LNHNV and CDR2 YYDKDF (reference sequence). DNA for the CDR3: TGTGCCACCAGCACCCAATCAGCGGGTACCTACAATGAGCAGTTCTTC. Its translation is CATSTQSAGTYNEQFF. The whole variable domain, remainder taken from reference TRBV15 and TRBJ2-1, is DAMVIQNPRYQVTQFGKPVTLSCSQTLNHNVMYWYQQKSSQAPKLLFHYYDKDFNNEADTPDNFQSRRPNTSFCFLDIRSPGLGDTAMYLCATSTQSAGTYNEQFFGPGTRLTVL.

The genes are TRBV7-8 and TRBJ2-7; D possibly corresponds to TRBD1 (5 bases). The V end lost 5 bases, the J end lost 0 bases, and 20 bases lay between the germline ends. Per germline, CDR1 SGHVS and CDR2 FQNEAQ. This CDR3 spans 17 amino acids. The CDR3 sequence: CASSLRATTAYSYEQYF. For the CDR3, the DNA is TGTGCCAGCAGCCTAAGGGCGACGACAGCTTACTCCTACGAGCAGTACTTC. Full variable domain (remainder filled in from reference TRBV7-8 and TRBJ2-7): GAGVSQSPRYKVAKRGQDVALRCDPISGHVSLFWYQQALGQGPEFLTYFQNEAQLDKSGLPSDRFFAERPEGSVSTLKIQRTQQEDSAVYLCASSLRATTAYSYEQYFGPGTRLTVT.

V gene TRBV30 combines with J gene TRBJ2-7, with D possibly TRBD1 on 6 matching bases. The CDR3 consists of 14 residues. Germline V CDR1 and CDR2: GTSNPN, SVGIG (reference sequence). Trimming removed 3 bases at V and 5 bases at J, with 17 bases between. The CDR3 region has the DNA TGTGCCTGGAGAGGGCAGGGGTTAGTGAACGAGCAGTACTTC. Translation gives CAWRGQGLVNEQYF.

This chain joins TRBV6-1 and TRBJ2-7, with 14 bases matching TRBD2. The ends lost 4 bases at V and 4 bases at J; junction bases unmatched: 6. The V gene's germline CDR1 is MNHNS and CDR2 SASEGT. The CDR3 consists of 16 residues. The CDR3 DNA sequence: TGTGCCAGCAGTGGGGGGACTAGCGGGAGAGTATACGAGCAGTACTTC. As protein: CASSGGTSGRVYEQYF.